These 7 T cell receptor beta chains were sequenced from one sample in a study of blood T cell repertoires in COVID-19. Profiling relied on immunoSEQ multiplex PCR, and the TCRdb table lists in-frame clones only, not all of them. Among about 88,000 clones listed, about 85% were seen once. The sample was peripheral blood. The receptors shown here come from a male donor with acute or convalescent COVID-19.

CDR3 bases: TGTGCCACCAGCACAGGGGCTAGCGGAACCTTAGATACGCAGTATTTT. Translating it yields CATSTGASGTLDTQYF. The chain combines TRBV15 with TRBJ2-3; D is perhaps TRBD2 (7 bases). Trimming took 4 bases from V and 5 from J, leaving 19 bases between them. Germline CDR1 LNHNV, CDR2 YYDKDF (reference sequence). The length of the CDR3 is 16 residues.

The V call is TRBV2, the J call TRBJ1-1, with D possibly TRBD1 on 6 matching bases. The germline V gene encodes CDR1 SNHLY and CDR2 FYNNEI. CDR3 size: 14 residues. Trimming removed 5 bases at V and 0 bases at J, with 10 bases between. In DNA, the CDR3 is TGTGCCAGCAGTCAACAGGGTTTGAACACTGAAGCTTTCTTT. It encodes CASSQQGLNTEAFF.

This chain uses TRBV11-3 with TRBJ1-1, with unresolved D. The CDR3 consists of 13 residues. The V and J ends lost 5 bases and 3 bases respectively, with 10 bases between them. Germline lookup yields CDR1 SGHNT and CDR2 YENEEA. The chain's CDR3 is CASSAALDTEAFF. DNA for the CDR3: TGTGCCAGCAGCGCCGCGTTGGACACTGAAGCTTTCTTT.

The table lists this clone with a few counts. The chain employs TRBV3-1 (or the pseudogene TRBV3-2) and TRBJ2-7; 8 bases are a match to TRBD1. The ends lost 4 bases at V and 4 bases at J; junction bases unmatched: 6. Per the germline V gene, CDR1 is LGHDT and CDR2 is YNNKEL (reference sequence). This CDR3 region has 14 residues. CDR3 sequence (DNA): TGTGCCAGCAGCCGCAGACAGGGGAGATACGAGCAGTACTTC. Translating gives CASSRRQGRYEQYF.

The chain uses TRBV3-1 (or the pseudogene TRBV3-2) and TRBJ1-1; 7 nucleotides align to TRBD1. Germline V lookup: CDR1 LGHDT, CDR2 YNNKEL (reference sequence). The CDR3 is 12 residues long. The V segment lost 5 bases and the J segment 7 bases; nucleotides outside the gene matches: 4. Written as DNA, the CDR3 is TGTGCCAGCAGCTTTCAGGGGGGTGAAGCTTTCTTT. Residues: CASSFQGGEAFF.

In nucleotides, the CDR3 is TGTGCCAGCAGCCAAGATGTAGGAGGTAAGGAGCAGTTCTTC. Amino acids: CASSQDVGGKEQFF. The chain joins TRBV3-1 (or the pseudogene TRBV3-2) to TRBJ2-1, with D maybe TRBD2 (5 bases). Trimming took off 0 bases at V and 10 bases at J, with 13 bases between the two ends. This CDR3 spans 14 amino acids. The germline V gene has CDR1 LGHDT and CDR2 YNNKEL (reference sequence).

The V call is TRBV5-1, the J call TRBJ1-5; TRBD1 might be the D (6 bases). V lost 7 bases and J 1 base, leaving 15 bases between the germline ends. Germline assignment: CDR1 SGHRS and CDR2 YFSETQ. CDR3 length: 15 amino acids. The CDR3: CASFLRDISNQPQHF. CDR3 DNA: TGCGCCAGCTTCCTCCGGGACATAAGCAATCAGCCCCAGCATTTT.